This TCR beta chain was identified during a study of blood T cell repertoires in COVID-19 (TCRdb year 2020). Concerning the study at large: The collaborator samples originated in the United States, Italy and Spain and spanned the acute and convalescent phases of COVID-19. The prospective study material was composed of cDNA or gDNA derived from T cells, B-cell-depleted T cells, or PBMCs. Deeply sampled blood TCRbeta repertoires from subjects exposed to, actively infected with, or recovered from COVID-19 were included in the dataset. The repertoires were released in a freely available public database intended as a resource for research on the immune response to SARS-CoV-2. The samples were drawn from the first 160 participants of the ongoing ImmuneRACE study and from over a thousand subjects provided by 6 global collaborators. Sample metadata almost always included a de-identified subject ID, COVID-19 status, age in years and sex. Where HLA class I and class II types were available, the types were taken from metadata supplied by the sample provider, not from assay-based typing. Points the paper makes about the study in general: The quantity of clinical and demographic metadata differed by source and by participant and was supplied without curation.

The CDR3, cysteine through phenylalanine, is 14 amino acids long. The only DNA kept is the CDR3, 42 bases in frame from the first base. CDR1 and CDR2 (MDHEN, SYDVKM) derive from the germline V gene. Trimming at the junction amounts to 6 bases on V and 5 bases on J, and the germline ends lie 16 bases apart. TCRbeta CDR3 regions were amplified from genomic DNA by means of the immunoSEQ Assay, a bias-controlled multiplex PCR. Per the source publication's procedure: Nucleated cell counts per sample were estimated from amplification of reference gene primers within the assay. Sequence reads were collapsed and filtered to measure the absolute abundance of every unique TCRbeta CDR3 rearrangement. For each sample, productive Simpson clonality was calculated as the square root of Simpson's diversity index over productive rearrangements. The immuneACCESS repertoire file appears here via TCRdb, limited to in-frame rearrangements. These files lack a portion of the clones; in checked studies, under half of the deficit traces to unresolved V genes, and the cause of the others is not known. D and trimming come from the DNA, and the V and J calls and clone size come from that table. The sample data list about 200,000 clones, and 80% to 95% of these were observed just once. 0.53% of the sample is in the top ten clones.

Whole blood was collected in K2EDTA tubes by collaborating institutions according to the institutions' own protocols. For TCRbeta analysis, collaborators shipped samples as frozen whole blood, isolated PBMCs, or DNA extracted from either of those sample types. To note about this clone: Its antigen is unknown. No base quality values were provided; no much bigger clone lies one nucleotide off.

Sequencing used peripheral blood. The TCR was taken from a man aged 45-65 years with acute or convalescent COVID-19. The sequence joins TRBV28 to TRBJ1-2; no D gene is confidently identified. The CDR3 has the sequence CASSRTSTVYGYTF. The DNA sequence follows: TGTGCCAGCAGCCGGACTTCCACGGTGTATGGCTACACCTTC.